Shown below are 11 T cell receptor beta chains from a single sample sequenced in a study of blood T cell repertoires in COVID-19. Generated by immunoSEQ multiplex PCR, the TCRdb table keeps only in-frame clones and is missing some. This table holds roughly 180,000 clones, 65% to 85% found once. The sequenced sample consisted of PBMCs or T cells enriched from blood (not recorded which). Source of these receptors: a woman aged 45-65 years in a cohort exposed to, infected with or recovered from COVID-19 (not recorded which).

The gene calls are TRBV6-5 and TRBJ2-3; 10 nucleotides agree with TRBD1. This CDR3 has 15 amino acids. Trimming cost V 6 bases and J 5 bases; bases outside gene matches: 8. CDR1 and CDR2 (germline): MNHEY, SVGAGI. CDR3 loop: CASRGQGNEVDTQYF. The CDR3 bases are TGTGCCAGCAGGGGACAGGGGAATGAGGTAGATACGCAGTATTTT.

This chain joins TRBV5-1 and TRBJ1-5; D may be TRBD1 (6 bases). Trimming pared 4 bases from V and 0 bases from J, leaving 11 bases between. There are 15 residues in the CDR3. Looked up from germline, CDR1 is SGHRS and CDR2 is YFSETQ. CDR3 amino acids: CASSPDSHSNQPQHF. The CDR3 bases are TGCGCCAGCAGCCCGGACAGTCATAGCAATCAGCCCCAGCATTTT.

The J gene is TRBJ2-1, the V gene TRBV24-1; the match to TRBD2 covers 8 bases. The V gene end was trimmed by 5 bases and the J gene end by 0 bases; junction bases not matched to a gene: 2. CDR3 length: 15 residues. CDR1 is KGHDR and CDR2 is SFDVKD in the germline V gene. This CDR3 is CATSASGGSYNEQFF. DNA of the CDR3: TGTGCCACCAGTGCAAGCGGGGGCTCCTACAATGAGCAGTTCTTC.

J is TRBJ1-4 and V is TRBV2; D is perhaps TRBD1 (5 bases). This CDR3 contains 12 residues. Trimming shortened V by 5 bases and J by 12 bases, and 13 bases separated the two germline ends. Germline V lookup: CDR1 SNHLY, CDR2 FYNNEI. The CDR3 sequence is CASSIEQDELFF. The CDR3 DNA reads TGTGCCAGCAGTATTGAACAGGACGAACTGTTTTTT.

This clone was counted once. The chain combines TRBV9 with TRBJ2-1; TRBD1 matches 10 bases. CDR3 length: 16 amino acids. The V gene end was trimmed by 3 bases and the J gene end by 9 bases; junction bases not matched to a gene: 12. The V gene's germline CDR1 is SGDLS and CDR2 YYNGEE. Here the CDR3 DNA reads TGTGCCAGCAGCGCTTTACCGGGACAGGGGATCGGTGAGCAGTTCTTC. Protein: CASSALPGQGIGEQFF.

This chain connects TRBV11-1 to TRBJ1-1; D is perhaps TRBD1 (5 bases). This CDR3 contains 15 residues. V was cut by 4 bases and J by 4 bases, with 16 bases left in between. Germline V lookup: CDR1 SGHAT, CDR2 FQDESV (reference sequence). The CDR3, as DNA: TGTGCCAGCAGCTGGAATTTGGGGCTGAGCACTGAAGCTTTCTTT. It encodes CASSWNLGLSTEAFF.

The chain joins TRBV24-1 to TRBJ1-1, with D possibly matching TRBD1 (5 bases). Trimming cost V 8 bases and J 4 bases, with 10 bases left between them. Germline V gene data show CDR1 as KGHDR and CDR2 as SFDVKD. The CDR3 extends over 12 amino acids. CDR3 sequence (DNA): TGTGCCACCATGGGTAGGGGCACTGAAGCTTTCTTT. Amino acid sequence: CATMGRGTEAFF.

The chain is built from TRBV6-2 or TRBV6-3 and TRBJ2-2, with D uncertain. The CDR3 length is 17 residues. The V and J ends lost 2 bases and 0 bases respectively, with 13 bases between them. Germline V gives CDR1 MNHEY, CDR2 SVGEGT. This CDR3 reads CASSYETTRTNTGELFF. Here the CDR3 DNA reads TGTGCCAGCAGTTACGAAACGACAAGAACGAACACCGGGGAGCTGTTTTTT.

A word on this clone: Other DNA variants within this sample encode the same CDR3. The chain recombines TRBV28 with TRBJ1-3; 9 bases line up with TRBD1. Germline V gives CDR1 MDHEN, CDR2 SYDVKM. This CDR3 has 16 amino acids. V lost 4 bases to trimming and J lost 1 base; unmatched junction nucleotides: 5. In DNA, the CDR3 is TGTGCCAGCAGTTCGGCCGGGACAGGGTCTGGAAACACCATATATTTT. This encodes CASSSAGTGSGNTIYF.

This clone was seen a single time. The gene calls are TRBV29-1 and TRBJ2-2; 7 bases map to TRBD1. The CDR3 covers 16 residues. V lost 6 bases and J lost 2; bases outside the gene matches: 12. Per the germline V gene, CDR1 is SQVTM and CDR2 is ANQGSEA. CDR3 sequence: CSVPKRTGSNTGELFF. The CDR3 DNA is TGCAGCGTCCCAAAAAGGACAGGAAGTAACACCGGGGAGCTGTTTTTT.

The V gene is TRBV9, the J gene TRBJ2-5, with a tentative D call TRBD2 (5 bases). There are 14 residues in the CDR3. V lost 1 base and J lost 4, with 11 bases in between. The germline CDR1 and CDR2 sequences are SGDLS and YYNGEE. CDR3 in amino acids: CASSVSGRGETQYF. The DNA of the CDR3 is TGTGCCAGCAGCGTATCTGGTCGGGGAGAGACCCAGTACTTC.